The clone carrying this TCR beta chain was detected only once. Its antigen is currently unknown. The source of the sample is a study of cytomegalovirus exposure and HLA in healthy donors. Whole-study context: The 666 first-cohort repertoires shared a platform with the 130 or so validation repertoires, as reported in a later analysis.

Germline CDR1 is DFQATT and CDR2 is SNEGSKA (reference sequence). The CDR3 extends over 11 amino acids. With 4 bases removed from V and 8 bases from J, the gap between germline ends came to 11 bases. From the 120-subject validation cohort, which was separate from the roughly 710-subject first cohort, the donors were drawn. Study-wide results and limits: The study designated fewer than 200 TCR beta chains cytomegalovirus-associated.

Clones were read by immunoSEQ multiplex PCR, and TCRdb kept only the in-frame ones, dropping some. Among approximately 200,000 clones, 88% were seen once, and the ten largest hold 2.9%. Sequences were obtained from PBMCs. V gene TRBV20-1 combines with J gene TRBJ1-2; D ambiguous. This sequence was found in a woman between 18 and 30 years old in good health and CMV-seronegative. CDR3 sequence (DNA): TGCAGTGCTACCGACGGACTAGGCTACACCTTC. Protein: CSATDGLGYTF.